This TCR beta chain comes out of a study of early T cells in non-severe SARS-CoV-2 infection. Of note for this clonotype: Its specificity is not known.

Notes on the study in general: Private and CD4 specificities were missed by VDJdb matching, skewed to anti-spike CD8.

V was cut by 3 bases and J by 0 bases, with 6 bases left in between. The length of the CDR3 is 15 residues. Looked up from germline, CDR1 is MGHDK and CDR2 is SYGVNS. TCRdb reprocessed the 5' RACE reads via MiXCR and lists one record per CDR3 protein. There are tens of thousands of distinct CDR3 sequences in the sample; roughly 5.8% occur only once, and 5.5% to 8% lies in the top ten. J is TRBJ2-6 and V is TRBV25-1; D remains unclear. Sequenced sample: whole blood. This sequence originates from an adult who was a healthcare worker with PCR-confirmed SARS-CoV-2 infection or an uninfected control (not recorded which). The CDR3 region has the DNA TGTGCCAGCAGTGACAGCCGCTCTGGGGCCAACGTCCTGACTTTC. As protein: CASSDSRSGANVLTF.